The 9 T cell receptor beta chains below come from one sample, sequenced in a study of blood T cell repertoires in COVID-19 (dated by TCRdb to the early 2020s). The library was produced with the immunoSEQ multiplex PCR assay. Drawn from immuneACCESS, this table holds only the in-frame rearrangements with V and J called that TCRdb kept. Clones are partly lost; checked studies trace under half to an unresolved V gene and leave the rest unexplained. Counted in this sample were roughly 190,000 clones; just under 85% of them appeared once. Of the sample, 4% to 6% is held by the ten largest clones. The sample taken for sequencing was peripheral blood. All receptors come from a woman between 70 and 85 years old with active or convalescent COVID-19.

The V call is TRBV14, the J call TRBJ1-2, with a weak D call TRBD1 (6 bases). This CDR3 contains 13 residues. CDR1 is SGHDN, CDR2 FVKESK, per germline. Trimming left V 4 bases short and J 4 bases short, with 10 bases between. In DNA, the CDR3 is TGTGCCAGCAGCCCTACAGGGTCCTATGGCTACACCTTC. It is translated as CASSPTGSYGYTF.

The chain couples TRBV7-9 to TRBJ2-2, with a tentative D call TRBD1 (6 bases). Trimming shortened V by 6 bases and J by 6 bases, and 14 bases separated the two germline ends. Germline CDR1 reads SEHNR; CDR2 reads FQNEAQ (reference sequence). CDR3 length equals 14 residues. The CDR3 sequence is CASSYNRVAGELFF. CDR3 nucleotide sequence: TGTGCCAGCAGTTATAACAGGGTAGCCGGGGAGCTGTTTTTT. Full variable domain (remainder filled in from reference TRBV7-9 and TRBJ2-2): DTGVSQNPRHKITKRGQNVTFRCDPISEHNRLYWYRQTLGQGPEFLTYFQNEAQLEKSRLLSDRFSAERPKGSFSTLEIQRTEQGDSAMYLCASSYNRVAGELFFGEGSRLTVL.

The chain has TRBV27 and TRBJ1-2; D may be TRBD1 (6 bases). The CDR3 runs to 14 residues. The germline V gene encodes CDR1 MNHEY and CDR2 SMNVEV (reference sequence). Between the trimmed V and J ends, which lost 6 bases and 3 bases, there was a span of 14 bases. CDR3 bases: TGTGCCAGCAGGTTAAAAGGGACACACTATGGCTACACCTTC. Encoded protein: CASRLKGTHYGYTF.

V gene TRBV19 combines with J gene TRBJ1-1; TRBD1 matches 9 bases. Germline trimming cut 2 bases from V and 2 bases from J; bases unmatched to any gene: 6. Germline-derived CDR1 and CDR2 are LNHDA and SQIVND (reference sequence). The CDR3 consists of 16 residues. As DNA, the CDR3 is TGTGCCAGTAGTATATATGGGGGACAGGGTAACACTGAAGCTTTCTTT. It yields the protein CASSIYGGQGNTEAFF.

The CDR3 here is CASSPDRALGSPLHF. The CDR3 DNA reads TGTGCCAGCAGCCCGGACAGGGCTCTCGGTTCACCCCTCCACTTT. V gene TRBV2 combines with J gene TRBJ1-6; TRBD1 aligns across 8 bases. Unmatched junction bases numbered 10, after V lost 6 bases and J lost 9 bases. The length of the CDR3 is 15 residues. The germline CDR1 and CDR2 sequences are SNHLY and FYNNEI.

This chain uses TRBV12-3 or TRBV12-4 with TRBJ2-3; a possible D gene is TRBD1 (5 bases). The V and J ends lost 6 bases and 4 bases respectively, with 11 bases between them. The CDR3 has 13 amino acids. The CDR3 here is CASSPTVADTQYF. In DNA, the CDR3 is TGTGCCAGCAGCCCGACAGTTGCAGATACGCAGTATTTT.

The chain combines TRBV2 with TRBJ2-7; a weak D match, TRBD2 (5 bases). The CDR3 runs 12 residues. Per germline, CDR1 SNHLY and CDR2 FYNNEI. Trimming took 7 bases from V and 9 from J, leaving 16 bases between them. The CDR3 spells CASTRANGGQYF. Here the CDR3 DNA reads TGTGCCAGCACGAGGGCCAATGGCGGGCAGTACTTC.

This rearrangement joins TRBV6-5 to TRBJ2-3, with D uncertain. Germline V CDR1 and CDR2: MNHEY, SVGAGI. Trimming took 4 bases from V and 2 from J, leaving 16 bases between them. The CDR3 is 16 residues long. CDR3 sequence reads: CASSSHLSATTDTQYF. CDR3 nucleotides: TGTGCCAGCAGTTCCCACCTCAGCGCAACCACAGATACGCAGTATTTT.

CDR3 in DNA: TGTGCCAGCAGTCCAAGGACAGGGGGCGGCAATCAGCCCCAGCATTTT. Residues: CASSPRTGGGNQPQHF. The V and J genes are TRBV28 and TRBJ1-5; 11 nucleotides agree with TRBD1. Germline V lookup: CDR1 MDHEN, CDR2 SYDVKM. With 5 bases clipped from V and 2 bases from J, the junction kept 5 bases outside the gene matches. CDR3 size: 16 residues.